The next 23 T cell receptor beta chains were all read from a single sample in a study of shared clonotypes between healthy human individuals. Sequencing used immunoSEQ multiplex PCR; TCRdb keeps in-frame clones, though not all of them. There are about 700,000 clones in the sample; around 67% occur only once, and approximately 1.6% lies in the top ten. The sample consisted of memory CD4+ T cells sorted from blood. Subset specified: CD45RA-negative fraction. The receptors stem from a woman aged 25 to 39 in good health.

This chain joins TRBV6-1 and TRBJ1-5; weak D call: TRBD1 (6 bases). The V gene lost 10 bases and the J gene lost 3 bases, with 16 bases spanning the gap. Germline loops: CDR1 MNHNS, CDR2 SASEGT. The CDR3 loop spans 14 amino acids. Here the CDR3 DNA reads TGTGCCACCCTACTCGGGGGGCTCAATCAGCCCCAGCATTTT. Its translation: CATLLGGLNQPQHF.

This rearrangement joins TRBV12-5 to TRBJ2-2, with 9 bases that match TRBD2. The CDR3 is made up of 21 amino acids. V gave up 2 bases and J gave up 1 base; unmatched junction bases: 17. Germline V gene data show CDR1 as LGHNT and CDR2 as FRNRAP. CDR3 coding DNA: TGTGCTAGTGGTTTGTTCTCGCCGGGACTAGCAGTACTTTTGAACACCGGGGAGCTGTTTTTT. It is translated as CASGLFSPGLAVLLNTGELFF.

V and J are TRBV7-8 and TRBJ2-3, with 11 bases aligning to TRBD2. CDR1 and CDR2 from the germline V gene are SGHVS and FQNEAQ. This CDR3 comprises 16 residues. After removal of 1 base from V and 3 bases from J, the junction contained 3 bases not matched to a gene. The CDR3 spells CASSLGTSGLTDTQYF. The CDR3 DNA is TGTGCCAGCAGCTTAGGGACTAGCGGGTTAACAGATACGCAGTATTTT.

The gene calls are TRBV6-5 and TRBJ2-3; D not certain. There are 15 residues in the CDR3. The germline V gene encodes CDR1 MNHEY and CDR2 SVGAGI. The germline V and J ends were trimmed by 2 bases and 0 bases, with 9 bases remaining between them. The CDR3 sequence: CASSYGLTSTDTQYF. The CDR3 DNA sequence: TGTGCCAGCAGTTACGGGCTAACTAGCACAGATACGCAGTATTTT.

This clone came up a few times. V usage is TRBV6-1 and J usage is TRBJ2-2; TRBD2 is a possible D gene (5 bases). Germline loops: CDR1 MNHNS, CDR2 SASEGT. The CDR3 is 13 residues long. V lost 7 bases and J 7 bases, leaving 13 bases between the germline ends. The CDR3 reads CASIGFEGGELFF. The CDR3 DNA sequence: TGTGCCAGCATTGGTTTCGAGGGCGGGGAGCTGTTTTTT.

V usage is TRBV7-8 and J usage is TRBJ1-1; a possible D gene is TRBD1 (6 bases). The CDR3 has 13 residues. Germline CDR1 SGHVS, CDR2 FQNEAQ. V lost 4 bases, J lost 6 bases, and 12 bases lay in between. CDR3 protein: CASSSTGYSEAFF. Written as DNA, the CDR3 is TGTGCCAGCAGCTCTACAGGGTACTCTGAAGCTTTCTTT.

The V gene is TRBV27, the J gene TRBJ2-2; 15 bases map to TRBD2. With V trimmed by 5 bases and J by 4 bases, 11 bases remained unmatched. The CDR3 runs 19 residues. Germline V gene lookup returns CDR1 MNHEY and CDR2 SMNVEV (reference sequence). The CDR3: CASSPPGLAGGGRTGELFF. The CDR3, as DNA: TGTGCCAGCAGTCCTCCGGGACTAGCGGGAGGTGGGCGCACCGGGGAGCTGTTTTTT.

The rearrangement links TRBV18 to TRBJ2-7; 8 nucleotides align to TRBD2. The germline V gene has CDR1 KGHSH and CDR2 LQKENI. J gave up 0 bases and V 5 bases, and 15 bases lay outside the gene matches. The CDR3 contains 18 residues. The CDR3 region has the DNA TGTGCCAGCTCATCCTCCCCTTGGCGGGAGGCCATCTCCTACGAGCAGTACTTC. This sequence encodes CASSSSPWREAISYEQYF.

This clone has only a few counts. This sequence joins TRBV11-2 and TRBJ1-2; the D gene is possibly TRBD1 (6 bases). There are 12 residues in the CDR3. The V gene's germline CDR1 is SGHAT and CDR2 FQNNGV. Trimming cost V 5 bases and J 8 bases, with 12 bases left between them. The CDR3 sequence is CASSAQQGGYTF. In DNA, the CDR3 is TGTGCCAGCAGCGCCCAACAGGGAGGCTACACCTTC. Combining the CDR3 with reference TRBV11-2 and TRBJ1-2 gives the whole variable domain EAGVAQSPRYKIIEKRQSVAFWCNPISGHATLYWYQQILGQGPKLLIQFQNNGVVDDSQLPKDRFSAERLKGVDSTLKIQPAKLEDSAVYLCASSAQQGGYTFGSGTRLTVV.

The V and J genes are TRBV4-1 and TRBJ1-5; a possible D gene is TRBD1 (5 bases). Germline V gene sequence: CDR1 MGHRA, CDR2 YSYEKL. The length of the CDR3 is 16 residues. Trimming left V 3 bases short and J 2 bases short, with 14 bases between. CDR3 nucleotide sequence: TGCGCCAGCAGCCAGGGGGGGACGGAGGGCAATCAGCCCCAGCATTTT. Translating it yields CASSQGGTEGNQPQHF.

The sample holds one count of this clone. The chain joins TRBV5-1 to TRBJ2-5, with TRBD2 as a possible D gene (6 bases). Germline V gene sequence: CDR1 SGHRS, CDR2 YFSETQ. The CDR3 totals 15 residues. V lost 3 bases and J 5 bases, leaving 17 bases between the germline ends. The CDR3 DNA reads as TGCGCCAGCAGCTCGGGGGACGGAATAACGGAGACCCAGTACTTC. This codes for CASSSGDGITETQYF.

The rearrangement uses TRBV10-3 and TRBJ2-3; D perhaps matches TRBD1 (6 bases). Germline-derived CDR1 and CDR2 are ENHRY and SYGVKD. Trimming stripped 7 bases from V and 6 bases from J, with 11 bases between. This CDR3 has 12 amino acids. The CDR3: CAINPGADTQYF. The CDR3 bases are TGTGCCATCAACCCAGGGGCGGATACGCAGTATTTT.

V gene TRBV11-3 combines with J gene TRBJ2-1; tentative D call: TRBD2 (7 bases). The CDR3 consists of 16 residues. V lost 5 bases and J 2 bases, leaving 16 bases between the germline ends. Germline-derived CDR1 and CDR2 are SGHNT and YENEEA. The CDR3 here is CASSPGEGIAYNEQFF. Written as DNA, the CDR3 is TGTGCCAGCAGCCCAGGGGAGGGGATCGCCTACAATGAGCAGTTCTTC.

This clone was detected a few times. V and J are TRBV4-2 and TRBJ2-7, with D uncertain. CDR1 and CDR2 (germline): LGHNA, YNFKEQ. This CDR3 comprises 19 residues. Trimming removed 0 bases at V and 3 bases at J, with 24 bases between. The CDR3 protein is CASSQEAVGGKSSGYEQYF. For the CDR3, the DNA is TGTGCCAGCAGCCAAGAGGCAGTAGGCGGTAAGTCCTCAGGCTACGAGCAGTACTTC.

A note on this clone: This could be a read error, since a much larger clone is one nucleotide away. The CDR3 spells CASSSDRVRGYTF. The CDR3 region has the DNA TGTGCCAGCAGCTCCGACAGGGTGAGGGGCTACACCTTC. The J gene is TRBJ1-2, the V gene TRBV5-4, with 7 nucleotides matching TRBD1. Germline-derived CDR1 and CDR2 are SGHNT and YYREEE (reference sequence). The CDR3 contains 13 residues. V shed 3 bases and J 8 bases; nucleotides not matched to a gene: 7. Filled out from reference TRBV5-4 and TRBJ1-2, the complete variable domain reads ETGVTQSPTHLIKTRGQQVTLRCSSQSGHNTVSWYQQALGQGPQFIFQYYREEENGRGNFPPRFSGLQFPNYSSELNVNALELDDSALYLCASSSDRVRGYTFGSGTRLTVV.

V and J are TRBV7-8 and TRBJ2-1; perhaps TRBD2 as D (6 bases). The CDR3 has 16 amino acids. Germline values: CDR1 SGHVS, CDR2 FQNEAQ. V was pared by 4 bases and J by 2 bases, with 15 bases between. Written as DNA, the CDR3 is TGTGCCAGCAGCTCAACTAGGTGGGGGGCCTACAATGAGCAGTTCTTC. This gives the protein CASSSTRWGAYNEQFF.

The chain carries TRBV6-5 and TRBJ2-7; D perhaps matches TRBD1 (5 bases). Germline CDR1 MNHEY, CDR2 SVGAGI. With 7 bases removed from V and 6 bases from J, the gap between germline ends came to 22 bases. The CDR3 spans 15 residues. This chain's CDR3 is CASKGPGHLHGEQYF. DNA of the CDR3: TGTGCCAGCAAGGGCCCCGGACACCTCCATGGCGAGCAGTACTTC.

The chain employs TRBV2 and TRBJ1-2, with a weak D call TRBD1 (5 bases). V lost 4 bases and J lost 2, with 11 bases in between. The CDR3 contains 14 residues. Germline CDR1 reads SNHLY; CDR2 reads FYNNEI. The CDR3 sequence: CASSGQGGNYGYTF. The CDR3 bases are TGTGCCAGCAGTGGTCAGGGAGGAAACTATGGCTACACCTTC.

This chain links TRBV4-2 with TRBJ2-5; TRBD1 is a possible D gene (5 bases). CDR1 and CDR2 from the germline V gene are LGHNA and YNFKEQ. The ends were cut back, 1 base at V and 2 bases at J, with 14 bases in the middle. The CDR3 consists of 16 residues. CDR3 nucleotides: TGTGCCAGCAGCCAAGGGGAAGGGGCTATTCAAGAGACCCAGTACTTC. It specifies CASSQGEGAIQETQYF.

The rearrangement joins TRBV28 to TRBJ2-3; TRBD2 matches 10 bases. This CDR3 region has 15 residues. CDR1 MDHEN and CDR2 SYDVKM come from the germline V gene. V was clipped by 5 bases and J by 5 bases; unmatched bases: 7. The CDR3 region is CASSTRLAGKDTQYF. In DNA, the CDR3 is TGTGCCAGCAGTACTCGACTAGCGGGCAAAGATACGCAGTATTTT.

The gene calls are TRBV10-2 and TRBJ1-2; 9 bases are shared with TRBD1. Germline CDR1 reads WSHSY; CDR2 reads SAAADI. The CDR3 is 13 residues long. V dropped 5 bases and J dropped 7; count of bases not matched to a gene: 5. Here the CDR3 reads CASSPTGGIGYTF. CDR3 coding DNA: TGCGCCAGCAGTCCCACAGGGGGCATTGGCTACACCTTC.

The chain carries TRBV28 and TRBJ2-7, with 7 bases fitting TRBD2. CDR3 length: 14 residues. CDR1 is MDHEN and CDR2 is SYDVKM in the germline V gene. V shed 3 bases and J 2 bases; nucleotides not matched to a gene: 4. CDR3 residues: CASSFGGSTYEQYF. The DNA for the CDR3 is TGTGCCAGCAGTTTTGGCGGGAGCACCTACGAGCAGTACTTC.

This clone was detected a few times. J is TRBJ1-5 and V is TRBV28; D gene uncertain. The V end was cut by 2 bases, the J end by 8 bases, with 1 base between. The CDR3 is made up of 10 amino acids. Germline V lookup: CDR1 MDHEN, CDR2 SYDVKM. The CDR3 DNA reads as TGTGCCAGCAGTTTAGAGCCCCAGCATTTT. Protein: CASSLEPQHF.